These 27 T cell receptor beta chains share one sample of origin, sequenced in a study of identical twins. Each CDR3 protein gets one entry after TCRdb re-called the 5' RACE reads with MiXCR. The repertoire holds about 530,000 distinct CDR3 sequences, with approximately 20% as singletons. These same records also appear under a second study, on yellow fever vaccine responses in identical twins.

What was sequenced was CD4+ T cells sorted from blood. The source of these receptors is a woman younger than 30 in good health.

This clonotype was detected ten times or more. The genes are TRBV2 and TRBJ2-2; 14 bases align to TRBD2. The J segment lost 9 bases and the V segment lost 4 bases, leaving 1 base of the junction unmatched. The CDR3 runs 14 residues. Germline lookup yields CDR1 SNHLY and CDR2 FYNNEI. The CDR3 here is CASSGTSGRRELFF. CDR3 bases: TGTGCCAGCAGTGGGACTAGCGGGAGGAGGGAGCTGTTTTTT.

This clonotype was recorded a few times. This chain uses TRBV24-1 with TRBJ2-1, with 13 bases matching TRBD2. Trimming took 4 bases from V and 5 from J; bases not matched to a gene: 4. There are 16 residues in the CDR3. Germline V lookup: CDR1 KGHDR, CDR2 SFDVKD. DNA for the CDR3: TGTGCCACCAGTGAGGGGGGACTAGCGGGAAACAATGAGCAGTTCTTC. Its protein product is CATSEGGLAGNNEQFF.

This sequence joins TRBV29-1 and TRBJ2-3, with 10 bases fitting TRBD2. With 5 bases clipped from V and 6 bases from J, the junction kept 8 bases outside the gene matches. Looked up from germline, CDR1 is SQVTM and CDR2 is ANQGSEA. The CDR3 is 14 residues long. Here the CDR3 reads CSVQAGGPVDTQYF. CDR3 DNA: TGCAGCGTTCAAGCGGGAGGGCCGGTGGATACGCAGTATTTT.

In its sample, this clonotype ranks as medium-sized. The genes are TRBV20-1 and TRBJ2-1; 11 nucleotides match TRBD2. CDR3 size: 14 residues. The V gene end was trimmed by 6 bases and the J gene end by 8 bases; junction bases not matched to a gene: 9. Germline V lookup: CDR1 DFQATT, CDR2 SNEGSKA (reference sequence). The CDR3 DNA reads TGCAGTGCGAGACTAGCGGGACCAAGAGATGAGCAGTTCTTC. Protein product: CSARLAGPRDEQFF.

The chain recombines TRBV2 with TRBJ2-7; D perhaps matches TRBD2 (5 bases). The ends were cut back, 1 base at V and 3 bases at J, with 10 bases in the middle. The CDR3 runs to 14 residues. CDR1 SNHLY and CDR2 FYNNEI come from the germline V gene. This CDR3 is CASSEELGSYEQYV. The CDR3 DNA reads as TGTGCCAGCAGTGAAGAACTGGGGAGCTACGAGCAGTACGTC.

V gene TRBV29-1 combines with J gene TRBJ2-1; tentative D call: TRBD2 (6 bases). The CDR3 spans 18 residues. Germline V lookup: CDR1 SQVTM, CDR2 ANQGSEA. Trimming stripped 0 bases from V and 0 bases from J, with 18 bases between. CDR3 DNA sequence: TGCAGCGTTGAAGATAGGTTCATGCGGGGACCCTCCTACAATGAGCAGTTCTTC. Protein sequence: CSVEDRFMRGPSYNEQFF.

The V and J genes are TRBV12-3 or TRBV12-4 and TRBJ2-3; TRBD2 aligns across 9 bases. The CDR3 totals 17 residues. The J segment lost 3 bases and the V segment lost 11 bases, leaving 18 bases of the junction unmatched. The CDR3 DNA sequence: TGTGCCTTCTGTTCAAAGGGGAGTAGCGGGAGTACAGATACGCAGTATTTT. It encodes CAFCSKGSSGSTDTQYF.

This clonotype showed up just a few times. V gene TRBV14 combines with J gene TRBJ2-1; 7 nucleotides line up with TRBD2. The CDR3 is 16 residues long. V lost 4 bases to trimming and J lost 2 bases; unmatched junction nucleotides: 8. Germline CDR1 SGHDN, CDR2 FVKESK. CDR3 nucleotides: TGTGCCAGCAGCCGGTTCGGGGAGGGCCCCTACAATGAGCAGTTCTTC. This gives the protein CASSRFGEGPYNEQFF. The full variable domain, its missing parts supplied by reference TRBV14 and TRBJ2-1, is EAGVTQFPSHSVIEKGQTVTLRCDPISGHDNLYWYRRVMGKEIKFLLHFVKESKQDESGMPNNRFLAERTGGTYSTLKVQPAELEDSGVYFCASSRFGEGPYNEQFFGPGTRLTVL.

This chain links TRBV7-9 with TRBJ1-4; 10 bases map to TRBD1. Trimming took 4 bases from V and 4 from J; bases not matched to a gene: 0. This CDR3 is 14 amino acids long. CDR1 and CDR2 (germline): SEHNR, FQNEAQ (reference sequence). The DNA for the CDR3 is TGTGCCAGCAGCTGGGACAGGGGTAATGAAAAACTGTTTTTT. This codes for CASSWDRGNEKLFF.

This clonotype has just a few counts. The V gene is TRBV12-3 or TRBV12-4, the J gene TRBJ2-3, with TRBD2 as a possible D gene (6 bases). The V and J ends lost 4 bases and 2 bases respectively, with 19 bases between them. The CDR3 totals 17 residues. The CDR3 region is CASSSLLGTPNTDTQYF. CDR3 bases: TGTGCCAGCAGTTCACTTTTGGGGACTCCGAACACAGATACGCAGTATTTT.

The genes are TRBV7-3 and TRBJ2-2; 11 bases agree with TRBD2. Per the germline V gene, CDR1 is SGHTA and CDR2 is FQGTGA. This CDR3 is built from 16 residues. V trimming: 8 bases; J trimming: 5 bases; junction bases outside the gene matches: 10. The CDR3 region has the DNA TGTGCCAGCTCGGTAGCGGGAGGGCCGTATACCGGGGAGCTGTTTTTT. Encoded protein: CASSVAGGPYTGELFF.

The chain joins TRBV5-5 to TRBJ2-7, with 7 positions matching TRBD1. This CDR3 spans 15 amino acids. Trimming removed 3 bases from V and 3 bases from J; junction bases left unmatched: 9. Per germline, CDR1 SGHKS and CDR2 YYEKEE (reference sequence). This chain's CDR3 is CASSSTGQTFYEQYF. As DNA, the CDR3 is TGTGCCAGCAGCTCTACGGGACAGACCTTCTACGAGCAGTACTTC.

The chain joins TRBV20-1 to TRBJ2-4, with 15 bases that match TRBD2. Per germline, CDR1 DFQATT and CDR2 SNEGSKA (reference sequence). With V trimmed by 5 bases and J by 2 bases, 13 bases remained unmatched. This CDR3 is built from 19 residues. In DNA form, the CDR3 reads TGCAGTGCTCCCAGGACTAGCGGGGGGGCGTTTTATTCCAAAAACATTCAGTACTTC. It is translated as CSAPRTSGGAFYSKNIQYF.

This clonotype was seen only a few times. The J gene is TRBJ2-3, the V gene TRBV4-2, with unresolved D. With 1 base removed from V and 0 bases from J, the gap between germline ends came to 11 bases. The CDR3 consists of 16 residues. Germline V gives CDR1 LGHNA, CDR2 YNFKEQ. This CDR3 is CASSQGGRTSTDTQYF. The CDR3 nucleotides read TGTGCCAGCAGCCAAGGGGGTCGAACTAGCACAGATACGCAGTATTTT.

This chain uses TRBV6-5 with TRBJ1-2, with D hard to call. The CDR3 covers 15 residues. The germline gives CDR1 MNHEY, CDR2 SVGAGI. V was shortened by 0 bases and J by 3 bases, with 11 bases between the two germline ends. The CDR3 loop is CASSYSGRTDYGYTF. In DNA form, the CDR3 reads TGTGCCAGCAGTTACTCAGGGAGAACAGACTATGGCTACACCTTC.

The gene calls are TRBV2 and TRBJ2-3; D may correspond to TRBD1 or TRBD2 (7 bases each). Trimming left V 2 bases short and J 1 base short, with 10 bases between. This CDR3 comprises 15 residues. Germline V gene lookup returns CDR1 SNHLY and CDR2 FYNNEI. CDR3 sequence: CASSEQGGGTDTQYF. Written as DNA, the CDR3 is TGTGCCAGCAGTGAACAGGGGGGGGGCACAGATACGCAGTATTTT.

In this sample, this clonotype turned up a few times. This sequence joins TRBV5-1 and TRBJ1-1; possible D gene TRBD1, 6 bases. Trimming took off 4 bases at V and 5 bases at J, with 15 bases between the two ends. CDR1 is SGHRS, CDR2 YFSETQ, per germline. The CDR3 is 14 residues long. Here the CDR3 DNA reads TGCGCCAGCAGCCGTGGGGGGGCGCAGACTGAAGCTTTCTTT. As protein: CASSRGGAQTEAFF.

J is TRBJ2-7 and V is TRBV24-1; D not certain. The germline V gene encodes CDR1 KGHDR and CDR2 SFDVKD. Trimming pared 7 bases from V and 3 bases from J, leaving 9 bases between. The CDR3 totals 12 residues. CDR3 loop: CATSRWGYEQYF. The CDR3 nucleotides are TGTGCCACCAGCCGATGGGGCTACGAGCAGTACTTC.

The table lists this clonotype with a few counts. This rearrangement joins TRBV7-2 to TRBJ1-2; 7 nucleotides match TRBD1. After removal of 3 bases from V and 6 bases from J, the junction contained 4 bases not matched to a gene. The length of the CDR3 is 13 residues. Germline CDR1 and CDR2: SGHTA and FQGNSA. The CDR3 loop is CASSFTGANGYTF. CDR3 DNA: TGTGCCAGCAGCTTCACAGGGGCTAATGGCTACACCTTC.

This clonotype was detected a few times. V gene TRBV2 combines with J gene TRBJ2-1, with TRBD2 as a possible D gene (5 bases). The CDR3 extends over 17 amino acids. Trimming removed 0 bases from V and 6 bases from J, with 18 bases in between. Germline-derived CDR1 and CDR2 are SNHLY and FYNNEI. The CDR3 coding sequence is TGTGCCAGCAGTGAAGCGGCCCGGGGTCCACCCCCCAATGAGCAGTTCTTC. It yields the protein CASSEAARGPPPNEQFF.

The chain links TRBV7-9 to TRBJ2-7; possibly TRBD2 for D (6 bases). The germline V and J ends were trimmed by 6 bases and 2 bases, with 17 bases remaining between them. This CDR3 is 15 amino acids long. Germline assignment: CDR1 SEHNR and CDR2 FQNEAQ (reference sequence). The CDR3 protein is CASSSTSLLTYEQYF. The CDR3, as DNA: TGTGCCAGCAGTTCTACTAGCCTCCTCACCTACGAGCAGTACTTC.

The chain combines TRBV28 with TRBJ1-4; maybe TRBD1 (5 bases). Trimming cost V 10 bases and J 1 base, with 13 bases left between them. CDR3 length: 14 residues. The germline V gene encodes CDR1 MDHEN and CDR2 SYDVKM. The CDR3 spells CAIGGLGTNEKLFF. The DNA of the CDR3 is TGTGCCATCGGGGGGTTGGGAACTAATGAAAAACTGTTTTTT.

The chain recombines TRBV12-3 or TRBV12-4 with TRBJ2-3, with unresolved D. Trimming took 2 bases from V and 0 from J, leaving 9 bases between them. The CDR3 extends over 15 amino acids. CDR3 residues: CASSLLPPSTDTQYF. The DNA for the CDR3 is TGTGCCAGCAGTTTACTCCCCCCTAGCACAGATACGCAGTATTTT.

The rearrangement joins TRBV6-1 to TRBJ2-2, with no clear D. This CDR3 has 14 amino acids. From germline, CDR1 is MNHNS and CDR2 SASEGT. Trimming took 6 bases from V and 3 from J, leaving 11 bases between them. The DNA of the CDR3 is TGTGCCAGCAGCCCCCTCTGGGACACCGGGGAGCTGTTTTTT. Protein: CASSPLWDTGELFF.

This chain uses TRBV11-2 with TRBJ2-7; a possible D gene is TRBD1 (5 bases). Between the trimmed V and J ends, which lost 0 bases and 0 bases, there was a span of 6 bases. The germline CDR1 and CDR2 sequences are SGHAT and FQNNGV. There are 14 residues in the CDR3. In nucleotides, the CDR3 is TGTGCCAGCAGCTTAGACAGGGTCTCCTACGAGCAGTACGTC. As protein: CASSLDRVSYEQYV.

There are many counts of this clonotype. V is TRBV12-3 or TRBV12-4 and J is TRBJ1-2; D possibly corresponds to TRBD1 (6 bases). The CDR3 loop spans 16 amino acids. Trimming took 6 bases from V and 4 from J, leaving 21 bases between them. This CDR3 reads CASSTGQHQGFYGYTF. Here the CDR3 DNA reads TGTGCCAGCAGCACCGGACAGCATCAAGGTTTCTATGGCTACACCTTC.

As for this clonotype: Compared with germline, one end of the junction differs, possibly owing to a read error. The CDR3 reads CCARALLAGGVNEQFF. In nucleotides, the CDR3 is TGCTGTGCTAGAGCCCTTCTAGCGGGAGGAGTCAATGAGCAGTTCTTC. The chain carries TRBV20-1 and TRBJ2-1; 11 nucleotides line up with TRBD2. Looked up from germline, CDR1 is DFQATT and CDR2 is SNEGSKA (reference sequence). The CDR3 has 16 residues.